This T cell receptor beta chain was captured in a study of cytomegalovirus exposure and HLA in healthy donors. This clone was seen a handful of times. The antigen is undetermined. This CDR3 comprises 15 residues. V dropped 3 bases and J dropped 1; count of bases not matched to a gene: 5. Germline V lookup: CDR1 MGHRA, CDR2 YSYEKL. The primer mix had 60 Vbeta and 13 Jbeta primers. The protocol was immunoSEQ multiplex PCR, while the TCRdb copy is restricted to in-frame clones and leaves out a portion. The sample carries some 140,000 clones, more than 75% recorded once. Study conclusions and caveats: A later analysis showed that HLA-associated TCR beta chains had undergone more clonal expansion than equally common others.

The TCR originated in a man aged 25-45 years in good health and CMV-seronegative. This chain connects TRBV4-1 to TRBJ1-1; 7 nucleotides align to TRBD1. Sequenced input: PBMCs. CDR3 amino acids: CASSHRTGPNTEAFF. The DNA for the CDR3 is TGCGCCAGCAGCCATCGGACAGGACCGAACACTGAAGCTTTCTTT.